This T cell receptor beta chain was identified in a study of T cell responses to AZD1222 COVID-19 vaccine. Study-level information: Pooled samples include second doses given at about 4 or 12 weeks.

Trimming left V 0 bases short and J 6 bases short, with 8 bases between. The CDR3 spans 14 residues. CDR1 and CDR2 (germline): LGHDT, YNNKEL (reference sequence). As for this clone: The antigen is not known.

Points from the study as a whole: Two AZD1222 doses significantly raised spike-specific TCR breadth and depth over controls. Regions 160-218 and 743-854 dominated among vaccine-associated CD4 TCRs spanning spike.

Here immunoSEQ multiplex PCR was the method, and the copy in TCRdb shows in-frame clones only, minus some. The sample holds some 180,000 clones, around 94% seen once. The source material was peripheral blood, sampled on day 0 of AZD1222 vaccination. This chain uses TRBV3-1 (or the pseudogene TRBV3-2) with TRBJ2-2; the D gene is possibly TRBD1 (5 bases). The receptor was isolated from an adult in good health. In DNA, the CDR3 is TGTGCCAGCAGCCAAGATCAAGGGGCCGGGGAGCTGTTTTTT. This encodes CASSQDQGAGELFF.